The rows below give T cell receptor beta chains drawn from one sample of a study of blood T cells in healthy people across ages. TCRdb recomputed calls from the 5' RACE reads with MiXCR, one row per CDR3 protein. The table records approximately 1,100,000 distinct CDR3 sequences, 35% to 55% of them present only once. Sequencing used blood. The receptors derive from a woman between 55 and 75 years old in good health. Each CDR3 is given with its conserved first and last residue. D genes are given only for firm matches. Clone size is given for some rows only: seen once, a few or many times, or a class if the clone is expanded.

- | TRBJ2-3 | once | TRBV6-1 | CASSVNWGPTDTQYF | TGTGCCAGCAGCGTCAATTGGGGACCCACAGATACGCAGTATTTT
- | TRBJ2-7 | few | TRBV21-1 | CASSKGGTRHYEQYF | TGTGCCAGCAGCAAAGGGGGGACTAGACATTACGAGCAGTACTTC
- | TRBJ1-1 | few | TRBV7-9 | CASSLGGGMNTEAFF | TGTGCCAGCAGCTTAGGTGGGGGCATGAACACTGAAGCTTTCTTT
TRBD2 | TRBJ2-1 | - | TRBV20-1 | CSAIAGAGNEQFF | TGCAGTGCAATAGCGGGAGCTGGCAATGAGCAGTTCTTC
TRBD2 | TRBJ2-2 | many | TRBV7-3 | CASSLTGGGTGNRELFF | TGTGCCAGCAGCTTAACAGGCGGGGGGACTGGCAACCGGGAGCTGTTTTTT
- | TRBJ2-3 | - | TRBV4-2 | CASSPRLSGSTDTQYF | TGTGCCAGCAGCCCCCGCCTGTCGGGTAGCACAGATACGCAGTATTTT
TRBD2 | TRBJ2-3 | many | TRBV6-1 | CASSDPSGSSTDTQYF | TGTGCCAGCAGTGACCCTAGCGGGAGTAGCACAGATACGCAGTATTTT
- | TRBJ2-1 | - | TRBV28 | CASSFQDAQFF | TGTGCCAGCAGTTTCCAGGATGCGCAGTTCTTC
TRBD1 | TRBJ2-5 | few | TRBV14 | CASSQRRDRVGETQYF | TGTGCCAGCAGTCAAAGAAGAGACAGGGTCGGAGAGACCCAGTACTTC
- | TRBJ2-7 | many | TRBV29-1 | CSAPLNEQYF | TGCAGCGCCCCTCTCAATGAGCAGTACTTC
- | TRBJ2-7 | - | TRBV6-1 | CASSVWVGREQYF | TGTGCCAGCAGTGTGTGGGTCGGACGCGAGCAGTACTTC
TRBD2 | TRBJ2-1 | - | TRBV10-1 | CASSDQREKNEQFF | TGCGCCAGCAGTGACCAGCGGGAGAAGAATGAGCAGTTCTTC
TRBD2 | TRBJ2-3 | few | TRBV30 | CAWSWTRTDTQYF | TGTGCCTGGAGTTGGACTAGGACAGATACGCAGTATTTT
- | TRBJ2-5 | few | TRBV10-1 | CASSEYGGSTQETQYF | TGCGCCAGCAGTGAATACGGAGGGTCGACCCAAGAGACCCAGTACTTC
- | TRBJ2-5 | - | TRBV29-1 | CSVAGVEETRYF | TGCAGCGTTGCAGGGGTAGAAGAGACCCGGTACTTC
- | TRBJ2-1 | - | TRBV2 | CASEEWNEQFF | TGTGCCAGTGAGGAGTGGAATGAGCAGTTCTTC
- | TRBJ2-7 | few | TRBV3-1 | CASSQGWAGSYEQYF | TGTGCCAGCAGCCAAGGATGGGCAGGGTCCTACGAGCAGTACTTC
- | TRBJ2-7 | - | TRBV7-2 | CASSLSRADYEQYF | TGTGCCAGCAGCCTGAGCAGGGCGGACTACGAGCAGTACTTC
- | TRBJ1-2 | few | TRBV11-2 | CASSLDGRPGGYTF | TGTGCCAGCAGCTTAGACGGCCGGCCGGGGGGCTACACCTTC
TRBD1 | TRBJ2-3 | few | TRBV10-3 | CAISGPRDRQTTDTQYF | TGTGCCATCAGTGGGCCCCGGGACAGGCAAACCACAGATACGCAGTATTTT
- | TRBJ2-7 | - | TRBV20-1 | CSARVVGQRSYEQYF | TGCAGTGCTAGAGTTGTAGGACAGAGATCCTACGAGCAGTACTTC
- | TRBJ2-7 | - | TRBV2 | CASNLLDSLYEQYF | TGTGCCAGCAACCTGTTGGACAGTCTCTACGAGCAGTACTTC
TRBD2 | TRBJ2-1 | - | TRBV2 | CASSGLAAQFF | TGTGCCAGCAGTGGACTAGCGGCGCAGTTCTTC
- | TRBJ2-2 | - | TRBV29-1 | CSAPLGLGELFF | TGCAGCGCCCCCCTAGGGCTCGGGGAGCTGTTTTTT
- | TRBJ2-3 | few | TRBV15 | CATRTADTQYF | TGTGCCACCCGGACCGCAGATACGCAGTATTTT
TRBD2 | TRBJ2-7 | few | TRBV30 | CAWRGRAEPYEQYF | TGTGCCTGGAGGGGGAGGGCGGAGCCCTACGAGCAGTACTTC
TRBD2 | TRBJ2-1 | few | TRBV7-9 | CALRGVTSGSSYNEQFF | TGTGCCCTGAGAGGAGTGACTAGCGGGAGCTCCTACAATGAGCAGTTCTTC
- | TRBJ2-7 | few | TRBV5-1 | CASSLWGGPNYEQYF | TGCGCCAGCAGCTTGTGGGGGGGGCCCAACTACGAGCAGTACTTC
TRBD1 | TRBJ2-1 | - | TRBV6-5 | CASSYSRDRGVNEQFF | TGTGCCAGCAGTTACTCGCGGGACAGGGGCGTCAATGAGCAGTTCTTC
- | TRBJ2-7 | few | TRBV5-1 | CASSLALIPGAVYEQYF | TGCGCCAGCAGCTTGGCGCTCATCCCGGGAGCCGTGTACGAGCAGTACTTC
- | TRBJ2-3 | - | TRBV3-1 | CACSQGVGTQYF | TGTGCCTGCAGCCAAGGAGTCGGTACGCAGTATTTT
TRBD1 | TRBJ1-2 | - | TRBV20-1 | CSAREQGAYSYGYTF | TGCAGTGCTAGGGAACAGGGGGCTTATTCCTATGGCTACACCTTC
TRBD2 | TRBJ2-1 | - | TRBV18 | CASSPLAGVHNEQFF | TGTGCCAGCTCACCCCTAGCGGGAGTCCACAATGAGCAGTTCTTC
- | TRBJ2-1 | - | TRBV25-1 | CASSYREPIALNEQFF | TGTGCCAGCAGTTACCGGGAGCCAATAGCGCTAAATGAGCAGTTCTTC
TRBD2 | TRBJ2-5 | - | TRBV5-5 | CASSAGLAGLETQYF | TGTGCCAGCAGCGCGGGACTAGCGGGATTAGAGACCCAGTACTTC
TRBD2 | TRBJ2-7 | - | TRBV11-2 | CASGLAPLAGGAYEQYF | TGTGCCAGCGGCTTAGCCCCTCTAGCGGGAGGTGCCTACGAGCAGTACTTC
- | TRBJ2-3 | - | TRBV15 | CATSRSEEADTQYF | TGTGCCACCAGCAGATCCGAAGAGGCAGATACGCAGTATTTT
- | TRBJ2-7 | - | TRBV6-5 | CASEDRDSLYEQYF | TGTGCCAGCGAAGATCGGGACTCTCTCTACGAGCAGTACTTC
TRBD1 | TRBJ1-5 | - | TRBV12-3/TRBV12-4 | CASRQGQAQPQHF | TGTGCCAGCAGACAGGGACAGGCTCAGCCCCAGCATTTT
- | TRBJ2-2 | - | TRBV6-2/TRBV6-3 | CASRYWRSNTGELFF | TGTGCCAGCAGGTACTGGCGGTCGAACACCGGGGAGCTGTTTTTT